This T cell receptor beta chain was identified in a study of T cell changes during pregnancy in multiple sclerosis. The repertoire was sequenced with immunoSEQ multiplex PCR; TCRdb's copy has only in-frame clones and lacks some. The sample holds tens of thousands of clones, 85% to 90% seen once. Germline values: CDR1 SQVTM, CDR2 ANQGSEA. The CDR3 is made up of 15 amino acids. Trimming removed 7 bases from V and 2 bases from J, with 17 bases in between. This sequence originates from a female donor in good health, enrolled as a control in a pregnancy study. The V gene is TRBV29-1, the J gene TRBJ1-4; possible D gene TRBD1, 5 bases. The input for sequencing was peripheral blood, taken in the first trimester of pregnancy. DNA for the CDR3: TGCAGCGCCAAGGCCATCCAGGGCACTAATGAAAAACTGTTTTTT. Translation gives CSAKAIQGTNEKLFF.